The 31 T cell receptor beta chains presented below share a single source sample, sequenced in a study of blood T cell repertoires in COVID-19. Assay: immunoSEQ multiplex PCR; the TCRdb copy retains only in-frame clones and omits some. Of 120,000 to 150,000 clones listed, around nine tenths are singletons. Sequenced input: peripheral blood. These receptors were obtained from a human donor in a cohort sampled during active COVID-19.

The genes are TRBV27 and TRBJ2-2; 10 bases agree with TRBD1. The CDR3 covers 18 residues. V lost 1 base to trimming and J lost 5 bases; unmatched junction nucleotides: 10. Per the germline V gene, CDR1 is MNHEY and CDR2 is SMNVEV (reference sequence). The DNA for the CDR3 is TGTGCCAGCAGTTTATATGGGACAGGGGAGGTCGGGACCGGGGAGCTGTTTTTT. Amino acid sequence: CASSLYGTGEVGTGELFF.

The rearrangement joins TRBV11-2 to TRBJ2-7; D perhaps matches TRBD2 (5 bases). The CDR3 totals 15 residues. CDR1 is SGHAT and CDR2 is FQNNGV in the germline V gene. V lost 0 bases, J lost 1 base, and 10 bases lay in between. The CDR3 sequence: CASSLDSGRSYEQYF. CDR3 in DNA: TGTGCCAGCAGCTTAGACAGTGGGAGATCCTACGAGCAGTACTTC.

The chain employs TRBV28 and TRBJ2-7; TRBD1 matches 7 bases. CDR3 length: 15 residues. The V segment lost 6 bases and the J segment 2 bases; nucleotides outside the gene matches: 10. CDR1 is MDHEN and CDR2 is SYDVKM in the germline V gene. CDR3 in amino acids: CASRTRGNPTYEQYF. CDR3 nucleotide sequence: TGTGCCAGCAGAACCAGGGGGAACCCTACCTACGAGCAGTACTTC.

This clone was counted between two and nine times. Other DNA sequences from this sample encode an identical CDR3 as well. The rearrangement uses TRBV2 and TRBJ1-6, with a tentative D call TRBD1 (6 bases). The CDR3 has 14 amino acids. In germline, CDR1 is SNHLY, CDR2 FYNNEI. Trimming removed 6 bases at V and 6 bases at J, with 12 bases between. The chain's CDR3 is CASRYRDGNSPLHF. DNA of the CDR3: TGTGCCAGCAGATACAGGGATGGTAATTCACCCCTCCACTTT.

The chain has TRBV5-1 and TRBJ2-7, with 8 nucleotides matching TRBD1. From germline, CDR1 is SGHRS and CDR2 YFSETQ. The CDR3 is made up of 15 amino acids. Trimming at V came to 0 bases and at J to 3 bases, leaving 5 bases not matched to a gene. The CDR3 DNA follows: TGCGCCAGCAGCTTGGATCAGGGGGCTTACTACGAGCAGTACTTC. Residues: CASSLDQGAYYEQYF.

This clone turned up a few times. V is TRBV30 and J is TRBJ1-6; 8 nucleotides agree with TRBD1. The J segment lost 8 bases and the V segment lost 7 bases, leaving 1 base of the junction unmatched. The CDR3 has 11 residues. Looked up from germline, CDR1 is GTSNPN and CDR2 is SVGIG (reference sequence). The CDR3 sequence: CASDRDSPLHF. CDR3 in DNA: TGTGCCTCGGACAGGGATTCACCCCTCCACTTT.

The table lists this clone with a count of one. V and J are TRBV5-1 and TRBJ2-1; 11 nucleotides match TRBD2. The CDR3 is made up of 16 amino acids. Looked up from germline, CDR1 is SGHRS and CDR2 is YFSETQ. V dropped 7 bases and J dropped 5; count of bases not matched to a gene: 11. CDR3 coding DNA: TGCGCCAGCCGCCCTAGCGGGGGGCCTGGGGACAATGAGCAGTTCTTC. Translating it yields CASRPSGGPGDNEQFF.

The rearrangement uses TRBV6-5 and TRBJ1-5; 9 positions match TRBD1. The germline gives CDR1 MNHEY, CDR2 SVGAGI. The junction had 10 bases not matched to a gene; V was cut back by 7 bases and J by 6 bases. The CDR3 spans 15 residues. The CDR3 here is CASITGTGGGQPQHF. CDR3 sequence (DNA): TGTGCCAGCATTACCGGTACAGGGGGCGGTCAGCCCCAGCATTTT.

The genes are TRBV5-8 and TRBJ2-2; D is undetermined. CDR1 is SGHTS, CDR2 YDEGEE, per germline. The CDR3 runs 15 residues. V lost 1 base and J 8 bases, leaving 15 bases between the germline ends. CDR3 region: CASSLTGGPSGELFF. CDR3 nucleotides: TGTGCCAGCAGCTTGACGGGTGGCCCATCTGGGGAGCTGTTTTTT.

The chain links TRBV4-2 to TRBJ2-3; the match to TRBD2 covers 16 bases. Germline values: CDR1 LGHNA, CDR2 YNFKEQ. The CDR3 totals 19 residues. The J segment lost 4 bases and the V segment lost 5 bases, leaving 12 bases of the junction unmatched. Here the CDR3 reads CASSARGTSGRASSDTQYF. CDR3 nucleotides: TGTGCCAGCAGCGCCCGGGGGACTAGCGGGAGGGCCAGTTCAGATACGCAGTATTTT.

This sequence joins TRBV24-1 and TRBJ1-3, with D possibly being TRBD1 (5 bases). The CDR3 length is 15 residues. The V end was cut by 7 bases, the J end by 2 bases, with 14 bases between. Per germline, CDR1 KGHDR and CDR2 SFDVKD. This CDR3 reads CATRIQGCTGNTIYF. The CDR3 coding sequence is TGTGCCACCAGAATTCAGGGTTGCACTGGAAACACCATATATTTT.

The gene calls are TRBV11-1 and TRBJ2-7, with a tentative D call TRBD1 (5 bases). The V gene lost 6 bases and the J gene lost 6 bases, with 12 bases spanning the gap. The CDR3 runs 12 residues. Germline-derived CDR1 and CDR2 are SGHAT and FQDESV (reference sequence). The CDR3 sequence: CASRGPVGEQYF. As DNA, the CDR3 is TGTGCCAGCAGGGGGCCCGTCGGCGAGCAGTACTTC.

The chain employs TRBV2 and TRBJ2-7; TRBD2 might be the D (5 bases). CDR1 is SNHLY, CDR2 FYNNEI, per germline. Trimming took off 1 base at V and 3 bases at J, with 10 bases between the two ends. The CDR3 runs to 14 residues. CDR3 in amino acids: CASSEGGLDYEQYF. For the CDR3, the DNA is TGTGCCAGCAGTGAAGGAGGGCTAGACTACGAGCAGTACTTC.

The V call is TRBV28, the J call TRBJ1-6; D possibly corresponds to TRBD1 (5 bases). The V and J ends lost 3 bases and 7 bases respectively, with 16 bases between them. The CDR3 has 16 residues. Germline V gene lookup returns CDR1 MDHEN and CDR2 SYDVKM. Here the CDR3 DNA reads TGTGCCAGCAGTTTGGATCCCGGGGGGGTAAATTCACCCCTCCACTTT. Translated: CASSLDPGGVNSPLHF. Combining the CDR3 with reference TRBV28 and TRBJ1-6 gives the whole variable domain DVKVTQSSRYLVKRTGEKVFLECVQDMDHENMFWYRQDPGLGLRLIYFSYDVKMKEKGDIPEGYSVSREKKERFSLILESASTNQTSMYLCASSLDPGGVNSPLHFGNGTRLTVT.

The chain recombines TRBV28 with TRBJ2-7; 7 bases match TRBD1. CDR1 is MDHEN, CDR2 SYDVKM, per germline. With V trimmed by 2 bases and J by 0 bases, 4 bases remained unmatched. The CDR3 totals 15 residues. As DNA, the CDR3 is TGTGCCAGCAGTTTAGTGACAGGGTTCTCCTACGAGCAGTACTTC. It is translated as CASSLVTGFSYEQYF.

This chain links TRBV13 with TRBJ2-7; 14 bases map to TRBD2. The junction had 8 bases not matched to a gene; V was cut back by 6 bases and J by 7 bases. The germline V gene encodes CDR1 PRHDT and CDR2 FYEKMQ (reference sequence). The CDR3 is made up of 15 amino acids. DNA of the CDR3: TGTGCCAGCAGGCGGACTAGCGGGGGGCAACGGGAGCAGTACTTC. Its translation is CASRRTSGGQREQYF.

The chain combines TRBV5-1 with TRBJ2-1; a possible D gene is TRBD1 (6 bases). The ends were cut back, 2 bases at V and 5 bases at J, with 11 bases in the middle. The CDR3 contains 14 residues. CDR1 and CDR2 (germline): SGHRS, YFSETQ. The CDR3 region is CASSFGGQNNEQFF. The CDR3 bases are TGCGCCAGCAGCTTTGGGGGCCAGAACAATGAGCAGTTCTTC.

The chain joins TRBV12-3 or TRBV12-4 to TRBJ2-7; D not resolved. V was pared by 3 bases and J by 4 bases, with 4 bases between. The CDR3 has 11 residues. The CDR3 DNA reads TGTGCCAGCAGTTTCGGGTACGAGCAGTACTTC. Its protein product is CASSFGYEQYF.

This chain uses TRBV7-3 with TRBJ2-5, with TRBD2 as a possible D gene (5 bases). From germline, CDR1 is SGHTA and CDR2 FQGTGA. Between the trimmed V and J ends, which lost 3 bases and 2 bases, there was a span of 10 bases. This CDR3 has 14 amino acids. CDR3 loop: CASSLSGTQETQYF. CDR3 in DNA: TGTGCCAGCAGCTTGAGCGGCACACAAGAGACCCAGTACTTC.

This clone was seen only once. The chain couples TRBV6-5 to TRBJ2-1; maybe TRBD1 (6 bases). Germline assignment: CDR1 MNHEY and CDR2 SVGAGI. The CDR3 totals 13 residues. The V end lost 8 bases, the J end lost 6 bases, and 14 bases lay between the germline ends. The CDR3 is CASLGAYTNEQFF. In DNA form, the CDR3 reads TGTGCCAGCTTGGGGGCTTATACCAATGAGCAGTTCTTC.

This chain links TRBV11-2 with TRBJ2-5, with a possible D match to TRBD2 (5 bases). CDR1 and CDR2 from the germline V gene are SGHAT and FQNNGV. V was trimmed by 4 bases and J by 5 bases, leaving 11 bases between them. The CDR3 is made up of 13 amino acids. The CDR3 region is CASSSRRYETQYF. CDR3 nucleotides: TGTGCCAGCAGCTCGAGGAGGTACGAGACCCAGTACTTC.

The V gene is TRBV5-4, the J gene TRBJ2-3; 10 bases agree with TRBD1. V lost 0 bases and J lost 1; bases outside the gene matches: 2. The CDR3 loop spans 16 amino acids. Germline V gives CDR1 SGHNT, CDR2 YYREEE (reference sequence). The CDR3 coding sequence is TGTGCCAGCAGCTTGGTAGGGACAGGGGGCACAGATACGCAGTATTTT. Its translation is CASSLVGTGGTDTQYF.

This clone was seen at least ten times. This chain's CDR3 is CASSSGSGGSYEQYF. In DNA form, the CDR3 reads TGTGCCAGCAGTTCCGGTAGCGGGGGATCCTACGAGCAGTACTTC. This rearrangement joins TRBV6-5 to TRBJ2-7, with TRBD2 matching 9 bases. CDR3 length: 15 amino acids. CDR1 and CDR2 (germline): MNHEY, SVGAGI. Trimming removed 4 bases from V and 1 base from J; junction bases left unmatched: 5.

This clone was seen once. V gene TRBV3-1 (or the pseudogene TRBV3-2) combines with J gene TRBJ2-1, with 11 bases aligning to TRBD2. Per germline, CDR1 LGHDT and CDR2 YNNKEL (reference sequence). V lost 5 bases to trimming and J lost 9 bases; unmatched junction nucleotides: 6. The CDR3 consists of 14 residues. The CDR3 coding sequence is TGTGCCAGCAGCGATAGCGGGAGGGCGAGTGAGCAGTTCTTC. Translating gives CASSDSGRASEQFF.

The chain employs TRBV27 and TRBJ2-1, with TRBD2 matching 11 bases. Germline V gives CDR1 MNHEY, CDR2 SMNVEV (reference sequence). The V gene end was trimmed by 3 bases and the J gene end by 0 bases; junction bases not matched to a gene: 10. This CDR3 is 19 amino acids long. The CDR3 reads CASSLASGRTGSSYNEQFF. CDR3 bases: TGTGCCAGCAGTTTGGCTAGCGGGAGGACAGGGAGCTCCTACAATGAGCAGTTCTTC.

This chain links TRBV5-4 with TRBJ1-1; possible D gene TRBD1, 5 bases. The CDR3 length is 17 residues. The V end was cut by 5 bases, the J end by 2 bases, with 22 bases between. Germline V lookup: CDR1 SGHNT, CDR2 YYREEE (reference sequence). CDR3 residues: CASSRGGAGKYNTEAFF. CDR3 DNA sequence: TGTGCCAGCAGTCGGGGAGGGGCAGGGAAATATAACACTGAAGCTTTCTTT.

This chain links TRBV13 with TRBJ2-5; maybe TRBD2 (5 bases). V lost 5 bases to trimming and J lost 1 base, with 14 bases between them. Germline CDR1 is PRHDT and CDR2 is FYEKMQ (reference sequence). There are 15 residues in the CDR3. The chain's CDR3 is CASSLLDEGQETQYF. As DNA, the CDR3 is TGTGCCAGCAGCCTTCTAGATGAGGGCCAAGAGACCCAGTACTTC.

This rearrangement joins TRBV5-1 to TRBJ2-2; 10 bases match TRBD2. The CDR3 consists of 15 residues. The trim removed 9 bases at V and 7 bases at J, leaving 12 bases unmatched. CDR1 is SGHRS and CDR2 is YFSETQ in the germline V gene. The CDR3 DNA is TGCGCCACCGATACTTTAGCGGGAGGCGACGGGGAGCTGTTTTTT. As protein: CATDTLAGGDGELFF.

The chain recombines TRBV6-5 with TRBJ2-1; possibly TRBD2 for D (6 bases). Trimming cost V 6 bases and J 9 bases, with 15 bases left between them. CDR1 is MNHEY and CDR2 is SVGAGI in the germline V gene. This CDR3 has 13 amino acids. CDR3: CASREGQVVEQFF. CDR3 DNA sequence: TGTGCCAGCAGGGAGGGCCAAGTGGTTGAGCAGTTCTTC.

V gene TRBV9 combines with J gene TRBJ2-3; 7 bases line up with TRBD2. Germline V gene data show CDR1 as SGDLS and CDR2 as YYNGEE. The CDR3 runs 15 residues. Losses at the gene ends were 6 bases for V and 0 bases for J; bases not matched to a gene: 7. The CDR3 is CASNPGGGSTDTQYF. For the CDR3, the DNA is TGTGCCAGCAATCCCGGCGGGGGAAGCACAGATACGCAGTATTTT. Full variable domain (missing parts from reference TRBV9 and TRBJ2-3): DSGVTQTPKHLITATGQRVTLRCSPRSGDLSVYWYQQSLDQGLQFLIQYYNGEERAKGNILERFSAQQFPDLHSELNLSSLELGDSALYFCASNPGGGSTDTQYFGPGTRLTVL.

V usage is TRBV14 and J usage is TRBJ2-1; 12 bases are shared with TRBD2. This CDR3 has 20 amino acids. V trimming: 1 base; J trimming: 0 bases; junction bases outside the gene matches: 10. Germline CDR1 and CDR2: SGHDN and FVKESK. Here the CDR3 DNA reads TGTGCCAGCAGCCAAGGTGGACTAGCGGGGTACTGGAGCTCCTACAATGAGCAGTTCTTC. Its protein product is CASSQGGLAGYWSSYNEQFF.